This T cell receptor (beta chain) was found in a study of blood T cell repertoires in COVID-19. Looking at the study overall: Collection of acute and convalescent COVID-19 samples took place in the United States, Italy and Spain. The cDNA or gDNA used as material had been derived from T cells, B-cell-depleted T cells, or PBMCs.

The V gene's germline CDR1 is SNHLY and CDR2 FYNNEI. This CDR3 contains 14 residues. The V gene end was trimmed by 4 bases and the J gene end by 4 bases; junction bases not matched to a gene: 6. Per the original methods: Using reference gene primer amplification, nucleated cell counts were estimated. Generated by immunoSEQ multiplex PCR, the TCRdb table keeps only in-frame clones and is missing some. D and trimming were read from the DNA, whereas the V and J calls and clone size are those reported in that table. The repertoire holds some 180,000 clones, 70% to 90% seen once, with approximately 8% in the top ten. While infection was still active, Seattle patients were enrolled and then followed longitudinally. This clone was observed a handful of times.

The chain recombines TRBV2 with TRBJ1-2; TRBD1 matches at 7 bases. The sample comprised peripheral blood. The TCR sequence derives from a woman aged 80 or older with COVID-19, enrolled during active disease. The CDR3 sequence: CASSATGDSYGYTF. Here the CDR3 DNA reads TGTGCCAGCAGTGCCACAGGGGACAGCTATGGCTACACCTTC.